This record looks at one TCR beta chain sequence and its context. The data derive from a study of T-cell memory formation after mild COVID-19. TCRdb re-called the 5' RACE reads through MiXCR, storing one row per CDR3 protein. Found here are under 450,000 distinct CDR3 sequences, 14% of them singletons; the top ten hold about 22%. This CDR3 is built from 13 residues. The J segment lost 10 bases and the V segment lost 5 bases, leaving 5 bases of the junction unmatched. Sample: PBMCs or a T cell subset sorted from them (not recorded which). This receptor was identified in a man between 18 and 35 years old who had mild COVID-19 (a few samples of this study predate the infection). Cell type and time point are not known. The rearrangement joins TRBV12-3 or TRBV12-4 to TRBJ1-6, with TRBD1 matching over 7 bases. This CDR3 is CASSKTGNSPLHF. In DNA, the CDR3 is TGTGCCAGCAGTAAGACAGGGAACTCACCCCTCCACTTT.